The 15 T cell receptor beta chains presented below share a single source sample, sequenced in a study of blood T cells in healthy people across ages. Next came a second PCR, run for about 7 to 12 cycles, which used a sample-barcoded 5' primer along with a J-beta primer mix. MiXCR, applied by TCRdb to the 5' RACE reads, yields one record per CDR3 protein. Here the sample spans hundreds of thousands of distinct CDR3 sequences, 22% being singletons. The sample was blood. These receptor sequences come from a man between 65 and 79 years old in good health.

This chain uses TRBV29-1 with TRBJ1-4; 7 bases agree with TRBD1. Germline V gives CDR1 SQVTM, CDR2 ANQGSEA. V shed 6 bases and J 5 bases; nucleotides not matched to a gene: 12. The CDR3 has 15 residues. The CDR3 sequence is CSVADPTGANEKLFF. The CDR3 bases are TGCAGCGTCGCCGACCCTACAGGGGCCAATGAAAAACTGTTTTTT.

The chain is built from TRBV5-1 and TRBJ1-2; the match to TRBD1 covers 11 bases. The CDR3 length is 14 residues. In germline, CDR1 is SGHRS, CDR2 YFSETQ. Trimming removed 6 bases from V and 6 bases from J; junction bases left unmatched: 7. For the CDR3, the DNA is TGCGCCAGCAATCCCTTGGGACAGGGGGATGGCTACACCTTC. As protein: CASNPLGQGDGYTF.

The CDR3: CSARDLSGGTYNEQFF. The CDR3, as DNA: TGCAGTGCTAGAGACCTAAGCGGGGGGACCTACAATGAGCAGTTCTTC. The V call is TRBV20-1, the J call TRBJ2-1, with TRBD2 matching over 9 bases. Germline loops: CDR1 DFQATT, CDR2 SNEGSKA (reference sequence). The CDR3 has 16 amino acids. Trimming at V came to 0 bases and at J to 2 bases, leaving 5 bases not matched to a gene.

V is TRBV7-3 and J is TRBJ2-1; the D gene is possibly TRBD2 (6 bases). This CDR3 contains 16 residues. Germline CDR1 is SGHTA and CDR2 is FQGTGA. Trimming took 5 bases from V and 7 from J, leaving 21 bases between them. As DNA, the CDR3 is TGTGCCAGCAGCGTCACTGGGGCCATTGGGGGGAATGAGCAGTTCTTC. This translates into CASSVTGAIGGNEQFF.

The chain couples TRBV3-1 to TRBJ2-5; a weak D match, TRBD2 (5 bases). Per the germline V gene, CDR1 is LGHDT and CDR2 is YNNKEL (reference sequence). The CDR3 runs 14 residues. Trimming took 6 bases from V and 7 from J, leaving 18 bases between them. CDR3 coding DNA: TGTGCCAGCAGTCCACGGACTGTCCGAAGGACCCAGTACTTC. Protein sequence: CASSPRTVRRTQYF.

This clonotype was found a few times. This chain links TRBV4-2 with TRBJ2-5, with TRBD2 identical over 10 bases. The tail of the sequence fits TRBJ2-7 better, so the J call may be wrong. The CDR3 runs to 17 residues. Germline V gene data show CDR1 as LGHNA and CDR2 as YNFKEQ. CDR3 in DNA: TGTGCCAGCAGCTCGGCTAGCGGGGGCCAAACCCCCTACGAGCAGTACTTC. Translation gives CASSSASGGQTPYEQYF.

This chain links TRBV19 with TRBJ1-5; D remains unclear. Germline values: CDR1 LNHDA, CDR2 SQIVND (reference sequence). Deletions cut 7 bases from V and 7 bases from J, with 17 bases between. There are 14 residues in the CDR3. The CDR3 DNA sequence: TGTGCCAGTATAGGGAGGAATAGGAACCAGCCCCAGCATTTT. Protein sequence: CASIGRNRNQPQHF.

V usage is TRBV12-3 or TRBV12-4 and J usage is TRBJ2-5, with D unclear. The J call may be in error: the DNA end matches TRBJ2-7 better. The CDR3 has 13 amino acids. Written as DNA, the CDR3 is TGTGCCAGCAGTTTAAAGTCTACGTACGAGCAGTACGTC. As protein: CASSLKSTYEQYV.

CDR3 nucleotide sequence: TGCAGTGCTTCCATTGGGGGGGGAAGAGAAAAACTGTTTTTT. Protein sequence: CSASIGGGREKLFF. The chain uses TRBV20-1 and TRBJ1-4; tentative D call: TRBD1 (5 bases). The CDR3 consists of 14 residues. Trimming pared 5 bases from V and 8 bases from J, leaving 18 bases between. CDR1 is DFQATT and CDR2 is SNEGSKA in the germline V gene (reference sequence).

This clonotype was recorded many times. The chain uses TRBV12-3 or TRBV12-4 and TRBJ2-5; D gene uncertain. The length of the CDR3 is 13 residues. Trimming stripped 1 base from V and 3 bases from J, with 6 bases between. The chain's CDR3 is CASSLGRKETQYF. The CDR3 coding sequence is TGTGCCAGCAGTTTAGGTCGTAAAGAGACCCAGTACTTC.

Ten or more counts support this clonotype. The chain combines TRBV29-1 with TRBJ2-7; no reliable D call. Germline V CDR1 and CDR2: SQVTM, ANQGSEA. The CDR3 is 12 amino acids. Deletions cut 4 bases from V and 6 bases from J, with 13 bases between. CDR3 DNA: TGCAGCGTTGGTAGGTCCCTCGGCGAGCAGTACTTC. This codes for CSVGRSLGEQYF.

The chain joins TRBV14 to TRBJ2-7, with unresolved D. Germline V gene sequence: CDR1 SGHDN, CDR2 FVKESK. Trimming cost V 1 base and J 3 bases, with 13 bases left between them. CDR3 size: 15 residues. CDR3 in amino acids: CASSQASPSVYEQYF. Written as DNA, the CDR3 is TGTGCCAGCAGCCAAGCGTCCCCCTCTGTCTACGAGCAGTACTTC.

The DNA of the CDR3 is TGCAGTGCTAGGAGTCGCGCTGGGGCCAACGTCCTGACTTTC. Translating gives CSARSRAGANVLTF. The chain has TRBV20-1 and TRBJ2-6; D not resolved. This CDR3 comprises 14 residues. Germline V gene lookup returns CDR1 DFQATT and CDR2 SNEGSKA (reference sequence). Trimming cost V 3 bases and J 2 bases, with 8 bases left between them.

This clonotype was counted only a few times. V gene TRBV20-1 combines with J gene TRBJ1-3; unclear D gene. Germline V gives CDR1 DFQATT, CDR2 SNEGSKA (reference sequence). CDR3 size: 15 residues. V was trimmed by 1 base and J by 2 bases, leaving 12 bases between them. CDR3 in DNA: TGCAGTGCTAGAGCCGTGGGGTGGACTGGAAACACCATATATTTT. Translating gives CSARAVGWTGNTIYF.

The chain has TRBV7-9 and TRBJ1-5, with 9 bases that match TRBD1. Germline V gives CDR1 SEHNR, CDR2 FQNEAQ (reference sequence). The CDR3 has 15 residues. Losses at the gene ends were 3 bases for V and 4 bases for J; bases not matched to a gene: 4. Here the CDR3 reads CASSLGTGINQPQHF. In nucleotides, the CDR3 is TGTGCCAGCAGCTTGGGGACAGGGATAAATCAGCCCCAGCATTTT. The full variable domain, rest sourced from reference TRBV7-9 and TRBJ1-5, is DTGVSQNPRHKITKRGQNVTFRCDPISEHNRLYWYRQTLGQGPEFLTYFQNEAQLEKSRLLSDRFSAERPKGSFSTLEIQRTEQGDSAMYLCASSLGTGINQPQHFGDGTRLSIL.